These 21 T cell receptor beta chains were all obtained from the same sample, sequenced in a study of CD8+ T cells in alopecia areata (dated by TCRdb to the late 2010s). The library was generated by the immunoSEQ multiplex PCR assay. RNA was extracted from all samples and reverse transcribed into cDNA, which served as template for TCR sequencing. Sourced from immuneACCESS, this table was stored by TCRdb with only in-frame sequences that have V and J called. A share of the clones is absent; for the studies checked, an unresolved V gene accounts for under half, and the remainder has no known explanation. This sample has 95,000 to 150,000 clones in its table, and around 60% of those were observed once. The top ten clonotypes cover 5% to 7% of the sample. Taken with the paper, the label for time point translates to: less than five weeks on oral tofacitinib. The sample's treatment or condition label is to be understood as: oral pan-JAK inhibitor, 5-10 mg twice daily.

This sample comprised CD4+ T cells sorted from blood, obtained at week 4, from a patient treated with tofacitinib. All receptors come from a human donor with alopecia areata.

The rearrangement uses TRBV12-5 and TRBJ2-1; no firm D call. CDR1 and CDR2 from the germline V gene are LGHNT and FRNRAP. Trimming cost V 0 bases and J 7 bases, with 4 bases left between them. CDR3 length: 12 residues. The CDR3, as DNA: TGTGCTAGTGGTTTGGTAGTTAATGAGCAGTTCTTC. This sequence encodes CASGLVVNEQFF.

This clone occurred a few times. The CDR3 region has the DNA TGTGCCAGCTCGAGAGAGATTCCCTACGAGCAGTACTTC. It is translated as CASSREIPYEQYF. The chain links TRBV14 to TRBJ2-7; no reliable D call. Germline V gene data show CDR1 as SGHDN and CDR2 as FVKESK. The V end was cut by 8 bases, the J end by 2 bases, with 13 bases between. The CDR3 has 13 amino acids.

The gene calls are TRBV7-2 and TRBJ2-3; D is ambiguous. Trimming took 2 bases from V and 3 from J, leaving 12 bases between them. Germline V CDR1 and CDR2: SGHTA, FQGNSA. The CDR3 is made up of 15 amino acids. CDR3: CASSLFATPTDTQYF. In DNA form, the CDR3 reads TGTGCCAGCAGCTTATTCGCGACGCCGACAGATACGCAGTATTTT.

This clone was counted a single time. The rearrangement joins TRBV30 to TRBJ2-1, with D perhaps assigned TRBD1 or TRBD2 (5 bases each). CDR1 and CDR2 (germline): GTSNPN, SVGIG (reference sequence). There are 16 residues in the CDR3. V shed 2 bases and J shed 3 bases, with 17 bases lying between them. The CDR3 DNA sequence: TGTGCCTGGAGTCTCCCTCCGGGGACCTACTACAATGAGCAGTTCTTC. Translating gives CAWSLPPGTYYNEQFF.

V is TRBV25-1 and J is TRBJ2-5; weak D call: TRBD1 (5 bases). This CDR3 has 14 amino acids. The germline V gene has CDR1 MGHDK and CDR2 SYGVNS. V was clipped by 2 bases and J by 2 bases, with 9 bases between them. CDR3 nucleotides: TGTGCCAGCAGTGAACTCAGGGAACAAGAGACCCAGTACTTC. Residues: CASSELREQETQYF.

This sequence joins TRBV21-1 and TRBJ2-4; the DNA was not compared with TRBD2, the D call given in the table. TRBV21-1 constitutes a pseudogene. CDR3 length: 15 residues. The CDR3 region has the DNA TGTGCCAGCAGCAAAGGCGGCCCCTTGGGAAACATTCAGTACTTC. Its translation is CASSKGGPLGNIQYF.

V and J are TRBV9 and TRBJ1-3, with 7 bases matching TRBD1. V trimming: 4 bases; J trimming: 4 bases; junction bases outside the gene matches: 8. Germline V gives CDR1 SGDLS, CDR2 YYNGEE. The CDR3 consists of 15 residues. The CDR3 reads CASSKRQGSGNTIYF. The CDR3 nucleotides are TGTGCCAGCAGCAAGCGACAGGGAAGCGGAAACACCATATATTTT.

In this sample, this clone turned up a few times. The chain carries TRBV2 and TRBJ2-5, with unresolved D. V shed 4 bases and J shed 5 bases, with 14 bases lying between them. CDR3 length equals 14 residues. The V gene's germline CDR1 is SNHLY and CDR2 FYNNEI. The CDR3 here is CASSVGHRLETQYF. In nucleotides, the CDR3 is TGTGCCAGCAGTGTAGGTCACCGGCTGGAGACCCAGTACTTC. The full variable domain, in which reference TRBV2 and TRBJ2-5 provide the parts outside the CDR3, is EPEVTQTPSHQVTQMGQEVILRCVPISNHLYFYWYRQILGQKVEFLVSFYNNEISEKSEIFDDQFSVERPDGSNFTLKIRSTKLEDSAMYFCASSVGHRLETQYFGPGTRLLVL.

In its sample, this clone was seen a few times. This chain joins TRBV7-6 and TRBJ1-6; TRBD1 aligns across 11 bases. Germline V gene lookup returns CDR1 SGHVS and CDR2 FNYEAQ. The V segment lost 4 bases and the J segment 14 bases; nucleotides outside the gene matches: 7. The CDR3 has 14 residues. CDR3 sequence reads: CASSSQGTGGTLHF. The CDR3, as DNA: TGTGCCAGCAGCTCACAGGGGACAGGGGGAACCCTCCACTTT.

The chain links TRBV30 to TRBJ1-1, with D uncertain. V was pared by 5 bases and J by 4 bases, with 14 bases between. There are 13 residues in the CDR3. Germline CDR1 is GTSNPN and CDR2 is SVGIG (reference sequence). The CDR3 protein is CAWAAGLGTEAFF. CDR3 nucleotide sequence: TGTGCCTGGGCTGCAGGTTTAGGCACTGAAGCTTTCTTT.

This chain links TRBV7-2 with TRBJ2-5, with D unresolved. V gave up 5 bases and J gave up 5 bases, with 6 bases separating them. Germline V gene lookup returns CDR1 SGHTA and CDR2 FQGNSA. CDR3 length: 11 residues. DNA for the CDR3: TGTGCCAGCAGCGCTGGGGAGACCCAGTACTTC. Translating gives CASSAGETQYF.

This clone was seen a few times. The chain links TRBV14 to TRBJ1-2; D possibly corresponds to TRBD1 (5 bases). The germline gives CDR1 SGHDN, CDR2 FVKESK. This CDR3 is built from 14 residues. V lost 1 base, J lost 3 bases, and 9 bases lay in between. This chain's CDR3 is CASSQGDGYYGYTF. DNA for the CDR3: TGTGCCAGCAGCCAAGGGGACGGATACTATGGCTACACCTTC.

V gene TRBV7-2 combines with J gene TRBJ1-5, with D perhaps matching TRBD1 (6 bases). Germline V gene sequence: CDR1 SGHTA, CDR2 FQGNSA. CDR3 length: 15 residues. Trimming took off 3 bases at V and 1 base at J, with 10 bases between the two ends. The CDR3 here is CASSFYRASNQPQHF. Here the CDR3 DNA reads TGTGCCAGCAGCTTCTACAGGGCCAGCAATCAGCCCCAGCATTTT. Complete variable domain (other parts from reference TRBV7-2 and TRBJ1-5): GAGVSQSPSNKVTEKGKDVELRCDPISGHTALYWYRQSLGQGLEFLIYFQGNSAPDKSGLPSDRFSAERTGGSVSTLTIQRTQQEDSAVYLCASSFYRASNQPQHFGDGTRLSIL.

The gene calls are TRBV27 and TRBJ2-2; D gene ambiguous. V lost 10 bases and J 3 bases, leaving 3 bases between the germline ends. This CDR3 has 10 amino acids. The germline CDR1 and CDR2 sequences are MNHEY and SMNVEV (reference sequence). The CDR3 DNA sequence: TGTGCCACCGACACCGGGGAGCTGTTTTTT. Translated, it gives CATDTGELFF.

The rearrangement links TRBV5-1 to TRBJ1-1, with 9 bases lining up with TRBD1. V trimming: 0 bases; J trimming: 8 bases; junction bases outside the gene matches: 5. The germline gives CDR1 SGHRS, CDR2 YFSETQ. CDR3 length: 14 amino acids. The CDR3 DNA reads as TGCGCCAGCAGCTTGGGAGTACAGGGGGCCGAAGCTTTCTTT. Protein: CASSLGVQGAEAFF.

The chain couples TRBV5-6 to TRBJ1-2; possible D gene TRBD1, 6 bases. CDR1 and CDR2 (germline): SGHDT, YYEEEE. CDR3 length equals 16 residues. The V gene lost 4 bases and the J gene lost 8 bases, with 24 bases spanning the gap. CDR3 in amino acids: CASSHVGGLRLSGYTF. CDR3 nucleotide sequence: TGTGCCAGCAGCCATGTGGGGGGCCTTCGGCTATCGGGCTACACCTTC.

J is TRBJ1-5 and V is TRBV2; D not certain. CDR1 is SNHLY and CDR2 is FYNNEI in the germline V gene. Trimming cost V 6 bases and J 5 bases, with 11 bases left between them. The CDR3 is 13 residues long. CDR3 loop: CASRSQLDQPQHF. For the CDR3, the DNA is TGTGCCAGCAGGTCTCAGTTAGATCAGCCCCAGCATTTT.

The sample holds a few counts of this clone. V and J are TRBV5-4 and TRBJ1-5, with D perhaps TRBD1 (6 bases). The V gene's germline CDR1 is SGHNT and CDR2 YYREEE (reference sequence). The CDR3 length is 14 residues. V lost 2 bases, J lost 4 bases, and 10 bases lay in between. CDR3 sequence (DNA): TGTGCCAGCAGCTTACAGGGTCCAAATCAGCCCCAGCATTTT. Translated, it gives CASSLQGPNQPQHF.

The J gene is TRBJ1-1, the V gene TRBV7-9; D not resolved. CDR3 length equals 12 residues. Germline V gene sequence: CDR1 SEHNR, CDR2 FQNEAQ (reference sequence). Trimming took 5 bases from V and 0 from J, leaving 4 bases between them. Here the CDR3 DNA reads TGTGCCAGCAGCCGGTTGAACACTGAAGCTTTCTTT. Its translation is CASSRLNTEAFF.

The chain has TRBV2 and TRBJ1-5, with D possibly TRBD1 on 6 matching bases. Germline loops: CDR1 SNHLY, CDR2 FYNNEI. CDR3 length: 13 residues. V was clipped by 5 bases and J by 7 bases, with 12 bases between them. The CDR3 DNA sequence: TGTGCCAGCAGTAAATACCAGGGGCAGCCCCAGCATTTT. Its protein product is CASSKYQGQPQHF.

The genes are TRBV29-1 and TRBJ1-1, with D tentatively TRBD1 (5 bases). V was shortened by 5 bases and J by 1 base, with 14 bases between the two germline ends. CDR1 and CDR2 from the germline V gene are SQVTM and ANQGSEA. The CDR3 sequence is 14 residues long. The CDR3 region is CSVRGARENTEAFF. The CDR3 DNA reads TGCAGCGTTAGAGGGGCTAGGGAGAACACTGAAGCTTTCTTT. The variable domain in full, completed from reference TRBV29-1 and TRBJ1-1, reads SAVISQKPSRDICQRGTSLTIQCQVDSQVTMMFWYRQQPGQSLTLIATANQGSEATYESGFVIDKFPISRPNLTFSTLTVSNMSPEDSSIYLCSVRGARENTEAFFGQGTRLTVV.